The 4 T cell receptor beta chains below were found in one sample sequenced in a study of T cells in Graves' hyperthyroidism and ophthalmopathy. RNA transcripts provided the source from which TCR beta CDR3 regions were amplified. First-round RT-PCR with HTBI primers amplified the TCR CDR3 region. MiXCR was run by TCRdb on the multiplex PCR reads, yielding one entry per CDR3 protein. This sample carries about 330,000 distinct CDR3 sequences, roughly an eighth of them seen once, and the ten largest clones take 34%. Sequencing used blood. These receptors were obtained from a woman between 40 and 50 years old with Graves' ophthalmopathy.

Ten or more counts support this clonotype. This chain joins TRBV12-3 or TRBV12-4 and TRBJ1-5; D is perhaps TRBD1 (5 bases). This CDR3 contains 13 residues. V shed 6 bases and J shed 11 bases, with 17 bases lying between them. This chain's CDR3 is CASSDQGDKAQHF. DNA of the CDR3: TGTGCCAGCAGCGATCAGGGTGACAAGGCCCAGCATTTT.

This clonotype was seen only a few times. V and J are TRBV12-3 or TRBV12-4 and TRBJ1-1; tentatively, D is TRBD1 (6 bases). The CDR3 runs to 14 residues. V dropped 7 bases and J dropped 0 bases, with 12 bases sitting between them. CDR3 residues: CASTRGLLNTEAFF. The CDR3 DNA follows: TGTGCCAGCACCAGGGGACTGTTGAACACTGAAGCTTTCTTT.

In this sample, this clonotype turned up a few times. Sequence at one end of the junction differs from germline and may be a read error. V and J are TRBV3-1 and TRBJ1-3; D call uncertain. The V gene's germline CDR1 is LGHDT and CDR2 YNNKEL (reference sequence). The CDR3 covers 14 residues. The CDR3 coding sequence is TGTGCCAGCAGCTTTGGCAAGGCTGGAAACGCCATATATTTT. It is translated as CASSFGKAGNAIYF. Based on the CDR3 plus reference TRBV3-1 and TRBJ1-3, the full variable domain is DTAVSQTPKYLVTQMGNDKSIKCEQNLGHDTMYWYKQDSKKFLKIMFSYNNKELIINETVPNRFSPKSPDKAHLNLHINSLELGDSAVYFCASSFGKAGNAIYFGEGSWLTVV.

This clonotype was detected only a few times. This sequence may be a read error, since a much larger clone differs from it by one base. This rearrangement joins TRBV20-1 to TRBJ2-2; D gene unclear. The CDR3 totals 14 residues. The V gene's germline CDR1 is DFQATT and CDR2 SNEGSKA (reference sequence). CDR3 sequence: CSASFRTNAGELFF. The DNA for the CDR3 is TGCAGTGCTAGTTTTCGGACGAACGCCGGGGAGCTGTTTTTT.